In its sample, the clone carrying this TCR beta chain was seen a few times. Its antigen is as yet unknown. The CDR3 sequence is 16 residues long. Trimming removed 5 bases from V and 5 bases from J; junction bases left unmatched: 10. Germline assignment: CDR1 LNHDA and CDR2 SQIVND (reference sequence). TCRdb re-analysed the reads in MiXCR, keeping a single row per CDR3 protein. The sample has 450,000 to 550,000 distinct CDR3 sequences; under 55% are singletons. The source of the sample is a study of T cell repertoires in cytomegalovirus infection. This chain joins TRBV19 and TRBJ2-4; 9 bases map to TRBD1. The source of this sequence is a human donor in good health (CMV status not recorded). Some clones in this sample may be carry-over from other donors' samples. This sample comprised cultured PBMCs, obtained from culture after CMV antigen stimulation. The CDR3 DNA reads as TGTGCCAGTAGTCCGTGGACAGGGGATTGGGAAAACATTCAGTACTTC. It translates to CASSPWTGDWENIQYF.